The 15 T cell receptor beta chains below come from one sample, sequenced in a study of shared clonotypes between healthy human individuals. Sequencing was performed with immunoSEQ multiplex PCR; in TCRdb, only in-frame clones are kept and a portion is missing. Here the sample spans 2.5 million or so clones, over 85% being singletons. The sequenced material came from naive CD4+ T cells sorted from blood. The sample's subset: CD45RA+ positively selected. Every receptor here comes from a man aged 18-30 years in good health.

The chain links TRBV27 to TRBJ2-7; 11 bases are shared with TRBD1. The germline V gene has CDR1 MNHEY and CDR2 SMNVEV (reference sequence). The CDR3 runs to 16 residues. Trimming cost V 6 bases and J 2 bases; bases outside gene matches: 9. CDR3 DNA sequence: TGTGCCAGCAGCCCGACGCCGGGACAGGGGGCCTACGAGCAGTACTTC. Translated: CASSPTPGQGAYEQYF.

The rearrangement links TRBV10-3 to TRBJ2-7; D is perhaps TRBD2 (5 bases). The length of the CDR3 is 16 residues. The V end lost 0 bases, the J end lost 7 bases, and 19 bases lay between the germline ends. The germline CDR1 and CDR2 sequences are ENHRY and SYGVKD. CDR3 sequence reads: CAISESRRTLEGEQYF. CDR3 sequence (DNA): TGTGCCATCAGTGAGTCTCGGCGGACGCTCGAGGGAGAGCAGTACTTC.

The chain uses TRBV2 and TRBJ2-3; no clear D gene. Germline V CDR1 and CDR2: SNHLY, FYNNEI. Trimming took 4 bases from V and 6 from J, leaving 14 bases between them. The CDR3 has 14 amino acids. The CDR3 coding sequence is TGTGCCAGCAGTGTCTTGGGGTCGATGGATACGCAGTATTTT. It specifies CASSVLGSMDTQYF.

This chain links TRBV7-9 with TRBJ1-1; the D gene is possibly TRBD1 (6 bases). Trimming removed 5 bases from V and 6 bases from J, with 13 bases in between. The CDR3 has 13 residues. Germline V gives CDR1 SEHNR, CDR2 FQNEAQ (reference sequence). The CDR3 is CASSPQGTPEAFF. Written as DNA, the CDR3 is TGTGCCAGCAGCCCGCAGGGGACCCCTGAAGCTTTCTTT.

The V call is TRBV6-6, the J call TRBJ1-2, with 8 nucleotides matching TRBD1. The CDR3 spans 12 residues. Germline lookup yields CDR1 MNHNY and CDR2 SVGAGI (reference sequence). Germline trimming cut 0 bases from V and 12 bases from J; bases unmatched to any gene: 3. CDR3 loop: CASSYSGQEDTF. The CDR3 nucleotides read TGTGCCAGCAGTTACTCGGGACAGGAAGACACCTTC.

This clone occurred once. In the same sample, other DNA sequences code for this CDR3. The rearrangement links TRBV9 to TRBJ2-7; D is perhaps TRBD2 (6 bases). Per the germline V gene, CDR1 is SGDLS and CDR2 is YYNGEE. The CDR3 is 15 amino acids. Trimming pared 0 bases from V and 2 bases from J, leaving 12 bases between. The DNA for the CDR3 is TGTGCCAGCAGCGTAGGAGGCGCGGGGACCTACGAGCAGTACTTC. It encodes CASSVGGAGTYEQYF.

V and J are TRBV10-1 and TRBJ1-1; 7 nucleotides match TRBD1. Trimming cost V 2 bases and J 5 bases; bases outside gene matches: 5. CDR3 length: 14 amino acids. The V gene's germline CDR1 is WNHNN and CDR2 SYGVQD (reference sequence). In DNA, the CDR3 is TGCGCCAGCAGTGAGGGGAGGGGGCGGACTGAAGCTTTCTTT. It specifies CASSEGRGRTEAFF.

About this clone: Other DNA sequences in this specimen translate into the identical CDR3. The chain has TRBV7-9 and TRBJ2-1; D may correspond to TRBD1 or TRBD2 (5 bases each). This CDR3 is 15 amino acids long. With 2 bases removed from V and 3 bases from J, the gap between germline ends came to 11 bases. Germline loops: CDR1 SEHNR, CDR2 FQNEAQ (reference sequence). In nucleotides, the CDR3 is TGTGCCAGCAGCTTACCCGGGACGCGCTACAATGAGCAGTTCTTC. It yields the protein CASSLPGTRYNEQFF.

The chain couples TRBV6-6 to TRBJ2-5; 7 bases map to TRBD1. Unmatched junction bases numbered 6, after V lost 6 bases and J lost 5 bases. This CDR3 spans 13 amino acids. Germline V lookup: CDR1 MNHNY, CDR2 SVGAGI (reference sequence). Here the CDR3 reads CASRTGNQETQYF. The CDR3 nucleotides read TGTGCCAGCAGGACAGGGAATCAGGAGACCCAGTACTTC.

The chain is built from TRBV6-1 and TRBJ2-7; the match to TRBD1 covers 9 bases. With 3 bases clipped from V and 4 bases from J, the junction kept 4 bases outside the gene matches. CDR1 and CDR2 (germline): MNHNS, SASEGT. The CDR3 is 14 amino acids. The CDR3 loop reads CASSDRDRVYEQYF. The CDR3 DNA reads TGTGCCAGCAGTGACCGGGACAGGGTATACGAGCAGTACTTC.

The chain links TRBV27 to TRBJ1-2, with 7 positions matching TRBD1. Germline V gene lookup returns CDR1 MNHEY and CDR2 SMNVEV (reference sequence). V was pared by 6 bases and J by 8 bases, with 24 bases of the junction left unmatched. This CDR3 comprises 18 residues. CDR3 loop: CASRPSTTGAAGGGGYTF. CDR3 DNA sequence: TGTGCCAGCAGGCCATCCACAACAGGGGCCGCCGGGGGTGGGGGCTACACCTTC.

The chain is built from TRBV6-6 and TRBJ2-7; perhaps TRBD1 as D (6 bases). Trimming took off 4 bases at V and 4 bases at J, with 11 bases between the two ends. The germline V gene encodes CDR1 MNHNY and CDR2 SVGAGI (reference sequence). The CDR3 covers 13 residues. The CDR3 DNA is TGTGCCAGCAGTTTCCCAGGGGTTTACGAGCAGTACTTC. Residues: CASSFPGVYEQYF.

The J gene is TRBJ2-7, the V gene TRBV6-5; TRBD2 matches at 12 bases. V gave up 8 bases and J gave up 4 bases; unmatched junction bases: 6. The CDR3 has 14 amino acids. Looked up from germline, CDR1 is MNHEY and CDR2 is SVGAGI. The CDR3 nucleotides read TGTGCCAGCGTTGACCTAGCGGGAGGGTACGAGCAGTACTTC. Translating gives CASVDLAGGYEQYF.

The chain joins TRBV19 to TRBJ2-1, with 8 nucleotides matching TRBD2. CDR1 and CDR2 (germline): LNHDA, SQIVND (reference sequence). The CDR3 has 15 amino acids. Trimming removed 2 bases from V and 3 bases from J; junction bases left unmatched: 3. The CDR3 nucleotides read TGTGCCAGTAGTATAAGAGCGGGGGTCTACAATGAGCAGTTCTTC. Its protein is CASSIRAGVYNEQFF.

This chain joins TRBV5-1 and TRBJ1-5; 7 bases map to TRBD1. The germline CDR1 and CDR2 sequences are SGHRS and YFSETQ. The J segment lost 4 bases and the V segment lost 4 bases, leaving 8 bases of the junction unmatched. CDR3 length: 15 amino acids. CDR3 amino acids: CASSITGTENQPQHF. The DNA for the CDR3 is TGCGCCAGCAGCATCACCGGGACAGAAAATCAGCCCCAGCATTTT. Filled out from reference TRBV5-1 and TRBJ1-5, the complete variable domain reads KAGVTQTPRYLIKTRGQQVTLSCSPISGHRSVSWYQQTPGQGLQFLFEYFSETQRNKGNFPGRFSGRQFSNSRSEMNVSTLELGDSALYLCASSITGTENQPQHFGDGTRLSIL.